Here is one TCR beta chain with its context. Its target is not known. Together with a sample-barcoded 5' primer, a J-beta primer mix was included in a second PCR lasting roughly 6 to 12 cycles. TCRdb passed the 5' RACE reads through MiXCR, listing each CDR3 protein once. The table has 1.5 million to 2 million distinct CDR3 sequences, 25% to 30% seen once. Each sample provided at least 6 micrograms of extracted total RNA. Trimming removed 5 bases at V and 7 bases at J, with 15 bases between. CDR1 is MNHNY, CDR2 SVGAGI, per germline (reference sequence). The CDR3 is 14 amino acids. This sample stems from a study of blood T cells in healthy people across ages. Findings and limits, study-wide: Older age coincided with a roughly linear decline in TCR beta diversity per million T cells. Across samples, TCR beta diversity tracked strongly with naive T cell percentage. A greater number of naive CD4+ cells and higher diversity distinguished long-lived donors from aged donors.

The gene calls are TRBV6-6 and TRBJ2-1; D gene ambiguous. Sequencing was carried out using blood. This sequence was found in a woman aged 25 to 39 in good health. The CDR3 DNA is TGTGCCAGCAGTGTAAACACGGCGATTAATGAGCAGTTCTTC. Its protein product is CASSVNTAINEQFF.